The 32 T cell receptor beta chains listed next were all sequenced from one sample in a study of T cell repertoires in cytomegalovirus infection. Via MiXCR, TCRdb re-called the reads, giving one row per CDR3 protein. In the table there are about 400,000 distinct CDR3 sequences, around 18% of which are singletons. Sequences were obtained from PBMCs. The receptors were sampled from a human donor in good health (CMV status not recorded). Some clones in this sample may be carry-over from other donors' samples.

The chain couples TRBV4-1 to TRBJ2-3; 12 bases are a match to TRBD2. The CDR3 has 15 residues. CDR1 is MGHRA and CDR2 is YSYEKL in the germline V gene. V was pared by 6 bases and J by 6 bases, with 7 bases of the junction left unmatched. The CDR3 region has the DNA TGCGCCAGCAGTCCTAGCGGGAGGGTGGAGGATACGCAGTATTTT. Residues: CASSPSGRVEDTQYF.

The rearrangement uses TRBV7-9 and TRBJ1-2; TRBD1 matches 9 bases. CDR3 length: 15 residues. Germline V gene data show CDR1 as SEHNR and CDR2 as FQNEAQ (reference sequence). Unmatched junction bases numbered 9, after V lost 5 bases and J lost 5 bases. The CDR3 DNA follows: TGTGCCAGCAGCCCAGGGACAGGGTATACGTATGGCTACACCTTC. Amino acid sequence: CASSPGTGYTYGYTF.

There are many counts of this clonotype. The chain has TRBV12-3 or TRBV12-4 and TRBJ1-2; tentative D call: TRBD1 (5 bases). This CDR3 spans 15 amino acids. V was pared by 5 bases and J by 8 bases, with 21 bases between. CDR3 DNA sequence: TGTGCCAGCAGTCCAGAGTTGGGGGTTGGTACGGGCTACACCTTC. Its protein product is CASSPELGVGTGYTF.

The CDR3 spells CASNTPTSASSYNEQFF. CDR3 sequence (DNA): TGTGCCAGCAATACACCCACTAGCGCCAGCTCCTACAATGAGCAGTTCTTC. The rearrangement links TRBV7-9 to TRBJ2-1, with 7 positions matching TRBD2. The CDR3 totals 17 residues. CDR1 and CDR2 (germline): SEHNR, FQNEAQ (reference sequence). Losses at the gene ends were 7 bases for V and 0 bases for J; bases not matched to a gene: 12.

In this sample, this clonotype turned up many times. This sequence joins TRBV7-2 and TRBJ2-1; D uncertain. CDR1 and CDR2 from the germline V gene are SGHTA and FQGNSA. The length of the CDR3 is 13 residues. Trimming took 4 bases from V and 7 from J, leaving 11 bases between them. The CDR3 DNA reads as TGTGCCAGCAGCTCTCGACTGAGGAATGAGCAGTTCTTC. Translation gives CASSSRLRNEQFF. The whole variable domain, remainder taken from reference TRBV7-2 and TRBJ2-1, is GAGVSQSPSNKVTEKGKDVELRCDPISGHTALYWYRQSLGQGLEFLIYFQGNSAPDKSGLPSDRFSAERTGGSVSTLTIQRTQQEDSAVYLCASSSRLRNEQFFGPGTRLTVL.

The chain couples TRBV7-6 to TRBJ1-4; no clear D. The germline V gene has CDR1 SGHVS and CDR2 FNYEAQ. This CDR3 is 13 amino acids long. V dropped 5 bases and J dropped 7 bases, with 11 bases sitting between them. This CDR3 reads CASSQSEGEKLFF. The DNA of the CDR3 is TGTGCCAGCAGCCAATCAGAGGGTGAAAAACTGTTTTTT.

This rearrangement joins TRBV11-2 to TRBJ2-1; possibly TRBD2 for D (7 bases). The CDR3 contains 12 residues. V lost 5 bases and J lost 8, with 10 bases in between. CDR1 and CDR2 (germline): SGHAT, FQNNGV. The CDR3 DNA sequence: TGTGCCAGCAGCGGGGGGGCCGATGAGCAGTTCTTC. Protein: CASSGGADEQFF.

This clonotype came up a few times. This chain joins TRBV9 and TRBJ2-1, with 8 bases aligning to TRBD2. The germline CDR1 and CDR2 sequences are SGDLS and YYNGEE. CDR3 length equals 17 residues. The V gene end was trimmed by 0 bases and the J gene end by 6 bases; junction bases not matched to a gene: 11. The CDR3 bases are TGTGCCAGCAGCGTAGCTGGGGGACTAGGACTTCCCAATGAGCAGTTCTTC. Translating gives CASSVAGGLGLPNEQFF.

Comments on this clonotype: The junction differs from germline at one of its ends, possibly a read error. The J gene is TRBJ2-3, the V gene TRBV4-1, with 9 bases fitting TRBD2. The V gene's germline CDR1 is MGHRA and CDR2 YSYEKL. This CDR3 has 18 residues. CDR3 amino acids: CASSQSSRGGGATDTQYF. The CDR3 region has the DNA TGTGCCAGCAGCCAATCAAGTCGGGGCGGGGGGGCGACAGATACGCAGTATTTT.

The chain recombines TRBV7-6 with TRBJ2-1, with TRBD2 as a possible D gene (5 bases). Germline V CDR1 and CDR2: SGHVS, FNYEAQ. This CDR3 comprises 13 residues. Trimming shortened V by 4 bases and J by 8 bases, and 12 bases separated the two germline ends. CDR3 sequence: CASSWGARDEQFF. The CDR3 nucleotides read TGTGCCAGCAGCTGGGGAGCACGCGATGAGCAGTTCTTC.

Ten or more counts support this clonotype. The CDR3 sequence: CASREKDRLNTEAFF. The CDR3 coding sequence is TGTGCCAGCAGGGAGAAGGACAGGTTGAACACTGAAGCTTTCTTT. The chain links TRBV7-9 to TRBJ1-1, with 7 nucleotides matching TRBD1. Trimming at V came to 6 bases and at J to 0 bases, leaving 7 bases not matched to a gene. The CDR3 totals 15 residues. The germline V gene encodes CDR1 SEHNR and CDR2 FQNEAQ (reference sequence).

V gene TRBV7-2 combines with J gene TRBJ1-3; TRBD1 matches 9 bases. V trimming: 5 bases; J trimming: 4 bases; junction bases outside the gene matches: 6. The germline CDR1 and CDR2 sequences are SGHTA and FQGNSA. The CDR3 totals 15 residues. CDR3 nucleotides: TGTGCCAGCAGCACAGGGGGCGTAATAGGAAACACCATATATTTT. Encoded protein: CASSTGGVIGNTIYF.

This chain links TRBV15 with TRBJ2-7; no definite D call. The CDR3 extends over 13 amino acids. Trimming left V 1 base short and J 1 base short, with 5 bases between. Germline lookup yields CDR1 LNHNV and CDR2 YYDKDF (reference sequence). CDR3 sequence: CATSRAFSYEQYF. In nucleotides, the CDR3 is TGTGCCACCAGCAGAGCTTTTTCCTACGAGCAGTACTTC.

The chain joins TRBV25-1 to TRBJ2-1; a weak D match, TRBD2 (6 bases). Germline loops: CDR1 MGHDK, CDR2 SYGVNS. Trimming removed 3 bases at V and 3 bases at J, with 12 bases between. The CDR3 spans 15 residues. This CDR3 reads CASSEEGYRYNEQFF. Here the CDR3 DNA reads TGTGCCAGCAGTGAGGAGGGGTATCGCTACAATGAGCAGTTCTTC.

The chain uses TRBV28 and TRBJ1-1, with 7 bases lining up with TRBD1. V trimming: 6 bases; J trimming: 5 bases; junction bases outside the gene matches: 12. Germline loops: CDR1 MDHEN, CDR2 SYDVKM. This CDR3 contains 15 residues. The DNA of the CDR3 is TGTGCCAGCAGCCACCGACAGGGACGAGGAACTGAAGCTTTCTTT. Translation gives CASSHRQGRGTEAFF. Full variable domain (outside the CDR3, taken from reference TRBV28 and TRBJ1-1): DVKVTQSSRYLVKRTGEKVFLECVQDMDHENMFWYRQDPGLGLRLIYFSYDVKMKEKGDIPEGYSVSREKKERFSLILESASTNQTSMYLCASSHRQGRGTEAFFGQGTRLTVV.

This clonotype was detected a few times. The gene calls are TRBV5-4 and TRBJ1-1, with D unclear. Between the trimmed V and J ends, which lost 2 bases and 10 bases, there was a span of 15 bases. Per the germline V gene, CDR1 is SGHNT and CDR2 is YYREEE (reference sequence). The CDR3 covers 13 residues. The CDR3 spells CASSFKAGPGAFF. The CDR3 DNA sequence: TGTGCCAGCAGCTTCAAGGCTGGGCCTGGAGCTTTCTTT.

This clonotype was found a few times. J is TRBJ2-3 and V is TRBV6-2 or TRBV6-3; 9 bases match TRBD2. CDR3 length: 17 residues. Germline V gene lookup returns CDR1 MNHEY and CDR2 SVGEGT. V was pared by 2 bases and J by 2 bases, with 8 bases of the junction left unmatched. CDR3 in amino acids: CASSYTQAGGDTDTQYF. In nucleotides, the CDR3 is TGTGCCAGCAGTTACACCCAAGCGGGGGGCGACACAGATACGCAGTATTTT.

V gene TRBV4-1 combines with J gene TRBJ1-2, with TRBD1 as a possible D gene (6 bases). The germline CDR1 and CDR2 sequences are MGHRA and YSYEKL. Trimming stripped 1 base from V and 6 bases from J, with 18 bases between. The CDR3 is made up of 16 amino acids. This CDR3 reads CASSQVSRGRSDGYTF. CDR3 coding DNA: TGCGCCAGCAGCCAAGTCTCCAGGGGTAGAAGTGATGGCTACACCTTC.

The gene calls are TRBV18 and TRBJ1-5; D remains unclear. CDR3 size: 15 residues. V was clipped by 3 bases and J by 1 base, with 10 bases between them. Germline CDR1 and CDR2: KGHSH and LQKENI. The CDR3 DNA sequence: TGTGCCAGCTCACCCGCGGGTTTCAGCAATCAGCCCCAGCATTTT. Translated, it gives CASSPAGFSNQPQHF.

The table lists this clonotype with a few counts. The CDR3 here is CASLAGDTTYEQYF. The CDR3, as DNA: TGTGCCAGCTTAGCGGGGGACACTACGTACGAGCAGTACTTC. The chain joins TRBV6-2 or TRBV6-3 to TRBJ2-7; 9 bases line up with TRBD2. Trimming removed 8 bases from V and 4 bases from J; junction bases left unmatched: 9. CDR1 MNHEY and CDR2 SVGEGT come from the germline V gene. The CDR3 contains 14 residues.

This clonotype was counted many times. V gene TRBV7-2 combines with J gene TRBJ2-1; D call uncertain. V was clipped by 2 bases and J by 6 bases, with 11 bases between them. The CDR3 is 14 amino acids. CDR1 is SGHTA and CDR2 is FQGNSA in the germline V gene. Here the CDR3 reads CASSLRARVNEQFF. As DNA, the CDR3 is TGTGCCAGCAGCTTAAGAGCGCGAGTCAATGAGCAGTTCTTC.

CDR3 sequence: CASSSWTSGRFYEQYF. Here the CDR3 DNA reads TGTGCCAGCAGTTCATGGACTAGCGGGAGGTTCTACGAGCAGTACTTC. This chain joins TRBV6-2 or TRBV6-3 and TRBJ2-7; TRBD2 aligns across 14 bases. Germline values: CDR1 MNHEY, CDR2 SVGEGT. J was trimmed by 3 bases and V by 4 bases; bases with no gene match: 5. The CDR3 covers 16 residues.

Concerning this clonotype: One end of the junction is discordant with germline, which a read error may explain. This chain joins TRBV7-2 and TRBJ1-4, with D uncertain. Per germline, CDR1 SGHTA and CDR2 FQGNSA. The length of the CDR3 is 14 residues. The CDR3 loop is CATSVVRNNEKLFF. DNA of the CDR3: TGTGCCACCAGCGTCGTACGGAATAATGAAAAACTGTTTTTT.

This clonotype was detected only a few times. The chain combines TRBV6-2 or TRBV6-3 with TRBJ2-7; D unresolved. The CDR3 length is 13 residues. Trimming removed 8 bases from V and 5 bases from J, with 16 bases in between. Germline-derived CDR1 and CDR2 are MNHEY and SVGEGT. The CDR3 DNA reads as TGTGCCAGCTCTGCCGGCGGTTCGCACGAGCAGTACTTC. Its translation is CASSAGGSHEQYF.

V gene TRBV7-4 combines with J gene TRBJ2-2; 7 nucleotides align to TRBD2. Germline trimming cut 4 bases from V and 0 bases from J; bases unmatched to any gene: 5. CDR3 length: 16 amino acids. From germline, CDR1 is SGHVT and CDR2 SQSDAQ. The CDR3 sequence: CASSSTSGANTGELFF. CDR3 nucleotide sequence: TGTGCCAGCAGCTCCACCAGCGGGGCGAACACCGGGGAGCTGTTTTTT.

This chain uses TRBV11-2 with TRBJ2-7; D is unclear. CDR1 is SGHAT, CDR2 FQNNGV, per germline. V was trimmed by 6 bases and J by 2 bases, leaving 14 bases between them. The CDR3 runs to 14 residues. CDR3 protein: CASSSGFETYEQYF. CDR3 nucleotides: TGTGCCAGCAGTTCTGGTTTCGAAACCTACGAGCAGTACTTC.

This clonotype occurred a few times. This chain connects TRBV5-6 to TRBJ2-7; a possible D gene is TRBD1 (6 bases). The CDR3 is 14 amino acids. V was clipped by 4 bases and J by 8 bases, with 19 bases between them. The V gene's germline CDR1 is SGHDT and CDR2 YYEEEE. CDR3 coding DNA: TGTGCCAGCAGCCCAGACAGGACCGTTGGGAAGCAGTACTTC. Encoded protein: CASSPDRTVGKQYF. Full variable domain (missing parts from reference TRBV5-6 and TRBJ2-7): DAGVTQSPTHLIKTRGQQVTLRCSPKSGHDTVSWYQQALGQGPQFIFQYYEEEERQRGNFPDRFSGHQFPNYSSELNVNALLLGDSALYLCASSPDRTVGKQYFGPGTRLTVT.

This sequence joins TRBV4-1 and TRBJ2-3; D possibly corresponds to TRBD2 (5 bases). Germline V gives CDR1 MGHRA, CDR2 YSYEKL. Trimming removed 0 bases at V and 2 bases at J, with 9 bases between. CDR3 size: 15 residues. CDR3 nucleotide sequence: TGCGCCAGCAGCCAAGATCCGGGAATCACAGATACGCAGTATTTT. It yields the protein CASSQDPGITDTQYF.

This clonotype was counted ten times or more. In DNA form, the CDR3 reads TGTGCCAGCAGACGAACCGGGAGGAGCCTGTTCTTC. Amino acid sequence: CASRRTGRSLFF. The chain joins TRBV6-2 or TRBV6-3 to TRBJ2-1; 7 nucleotides match TRBD2. The CDR3 is 12 residues long. In germline, CDR1 is MNHEY, CDR2 SVGEGT. V was pared by 6 bases and J by 15 bases, with 11 bases of the junction left unmatched.

J is TRBJ2-3 and V is TRBV5-5; no firm D call. Looked up from germline, CDR1 is SGHKS and CDR2 is YYEKEE (reference sequence). CDR3 length: 14 amino acids. The V and J ends lost 2 bases and 7 bases respectively, with 14 bases between them. CDR3 DNA sequence: TGTGCCAGCAGCTTTTTCTCCAACCTCAATACGCAGTATTTT. Amino acids: CASSFFSNLNTQYF. The variable domain in full, with the rest retrieved from reference TRBV5-5 and TRBJ2-3, is DAGVTQSPTHLIKTRGQQVTLRCSPISGHKSVSWYQQVLGQGPQFIFQYYEKEERGRGNFPDRFSARQFPNYSSELNVNALLLGDSALYLCASSFFSNLNTQYFGPGTRLTVL.

V usage is TRBV28 and J usage is TRBJ2-3; the match to TRBD2 covers 7 bases. The CDR3 spans 14 residues. The V gene end was trimmed by 10 bases and the J gene end by 4 bases; junction bases not matched to a gene: 11. Looked up from germline, CDR1 is MDHEN and CDR2 is SYDVKM. The CDR3 region has the DNA TGTGCCACCACCGGGACTACGAGAGCAGATACGCAGTATTTT. Translation gives CATTGTTRADTQYF.

A note on this clonotype: At one end, the junction sequence differs from germline, possibly due to a read error. The chain is built from TRBV12-3 or TRBV12-4 and TRBJ1-1; D gene unclear. The CDR3 covers 14 residues. CDR3 nucleotide sequence: TGTTCCAGCAGTTTGGTCGCCATGAACACTGAAGCTTTCTTT. Translating it yields CSSSLVAMNTEAFF.